This paragraph covers one TCR beta chain sequence. Antigen: not known. The data were taken from a study of cytomegalovirus exposure and HLA in healthy donors. Study overall: When 398 donors were genotyped, roughly 78% of them were found to fall in the Caucasian-associated ancestry cluster.

Notes on the study in general: It was only CMV serostatus that was available as immune exposure information.

Use of 60 Vbeta and 13 Jbeta primers characterized the PCR. The method was immunoSEQ multiplex PCR; TCRdb's version includes in-frame clones alone and lacks a portion of them. The data show a few hundred thousand clones, with around 77% seen just once and roughly 3% held by the top ten. This CDR3 has 15 amino acids. V was cut by 2 bases and J by 9 bases, with 19 bases left in between. Germline V lookup: CDR1 SEHNR, CDR2 FQNEAQ (reference sequence). The specimen was PBMCs. The sequence derives from a young woman in good health and CMV-seronegative. J is TRBJ1-2 and V is TRBV7-9, with a weak D call TRBD1 (5 bases). Here the CDR3 reads CASSLNPSGPLSYTF. CDR3 sequence (DNA): TGTGCCAGCAGCTTAAATCCCTCAGGGCCTCTGAGCTACACCTTC.